Sequencing of this TCR beta chain was carried out in a study of blood T cell repertoires in COVID-19. Across the study: Specimens from acute and convalescent COVID-19 originated in the United States, Italy and Spain.

In the original processing: Amplification of reference gene primers was used by the study to estimate nucleated cell counts. Sequenced by immunoSEQ multiplex PCR; TCRdb stores in-frame clones only, minus some. The V and J calls and the clone size are those of that table, but D and trimming were determined from the DNA. The table includes approximately 200,000 clones, roughly 88% detected once. Those enrolled, adults aged roughly 18 to 100 years, came from roughly 23 US areas. Those designated as exposed participants met a COVID-19 case within 2 weeks before study entry. The CDR3 sequence is 16 residues long. Germline V gene sequence: CDR1 MGHRA, CDR2 YSYEKL. Between the trimmed V and J ends, which lost 3 bases and 0 bases, there was a span of 12 bases.

The TCR sequence derives from a woman younger than 45 who had been exposed to COVID-19. Sequencing input: PBMCs or T cells enriched from blood (not recorded which). This chain connects TRBV4-1 to TRBJ1-5, with a tentative D call TRBD1 (6 bases). The CDR3 region has the DNA TGCGCCAGCAGCCAGAGCGCAGGGGTTAGCAATCAGCCCCAGCATTTT. The encoded protein is CASSQSAGVSNQPQHF.